This T cell receptor (beta chain) was obtained from a study of a mutant IDH1 vaccine in newly diagnosed glioma. In the study overall: The treated group averaged 40.4 years old and was roughly 60% male, roughly 40% female. Patients were pretreated with radiotherapy, temozolomide, or both, mostly both.

Libraries were prepared by immunoSEQ multiplex PCR; TCRdb keeps only in-frame clonotypes and omits some of them. Counted here are about 88,000 clones, about 80% occurring once; the ten biggest clones make up about 5.2%. The CDR3 extends over 14 amino acids. The germline V gene has CDR1 SGHVS and CDR2 FNYEAQ. V gave up 11 bases and J gave up 5 bases, with 21 bases separating them. The time point was: baseline, week 1 (first vaccination visit). The treatment denotes: pre-vaccination baseline after standard-of-care therapy. The sequences come from PBMCs, collected from a glioma patient treated with radiotherapy, temozolomide or both. This TCR came from a man aged 35-49 years with glioma. Some clones in this sample may be carry-over from other donors' samples. V usage is TRBV7-6 and J usage is TRBJ2-5; no firm D call. CDR3 in DNA: TGTGCCTGTGGAGAAGGGTCTTTAAGGGAGACCCAGTACTTC. This gives the protein CACGEGSLRETQYF.